Listed below are T cell receptor beta chains from one sample, sequenced in a study of monozygotic twins with inflammatory bowel disease. Reanalyzing the 5' RACE reads, TCRdb keeps one entry per CDR3 protein, without DNA. The sample's table shows approximately 200,000 distinct CDR3 sequences. Sequencing used blood. The source of these receptors is a human donor with ulcerative colitis or Crohn's disease, or a healthy co-twin of an affected twin (not recorded which). CDR3s include the opening cysteine and the closing phenylalanine or tryptophan.

V	length	J	CDR3
TRBV12-3/TRBV12-4	14	TRBJ1-1	CASSRRQGNTEAFF
TRBV6-6	13	TRBJ2-5	CASRRPGPKTQYF
TRBV5-1	18	TRBJ1-1	CASSYLGNTRGGNTEAFF
TRBV3-1	12	TRBJ2-7	CASSQATYEQYF
TRBV27	15	TRBJ2-7	CASSLSLADSYEQYF
TRBV12-3/TRBV12-4	16	TRBJ2-2	CASSSSGTTNTGELFF
TRBV5-1	13	TRBJ2-5	CASSLVFEETQYF
TRBV12-3/TRBV12-4	18	TRBJ1-6	CASSYDGRRSSYNSPLHF
TRBV7-8	15	TRBJ2-5	CASSFSRDPQETQYF
TRBV20-1	13	TRBJ2-7	CSARDLGGSEQYF
TRBV18	15	TRBJ1-4	CASSPNPKWGEKLFF
TRBV3-1	14	TRBJ2-5	CASSIGASGQTQYF
TRBV19	12	TRBJ2-7	CASTGGTYEQYF
TRBV27	12	TRBJ1-5	CASRRGNQPQHF
TRBV7-2	16	TRBJ1-2	CASSSSGTGVVSGYTF
TRBV12-3/TRBV12-4	14	TRBJ1-6	CASSPDGNNSPLHF
TRBV5-6	14	TRBJ1-5	CASSSSQGYQPQHF
TRBV19	14	TRBJ2-2	CASGGQMNTGELFF
TRBV6-5	13	TRBJ2-1	CASSYSQAREQFF
TRBV15	15	TRBJ1-3	CATSRDRGSGNTIYF
TRBV7-2	14	TRBJ1-2	CASSSNMGQRGYTF
TRBV11-2	15	TRBJ1-2	CASSSQYSANYGYTF
TRBV6-5	19	TRBJ1-3	CASSYSRTGTVGSGNTIYF
TRBV3-1	13	TRBJ1-5	CASSQRVGGPQHF
TRBV20-1	14	TRBJ1-6	CSARSWESVSPLHF
TRBV5-1	15	TRBJ1-6	CASSPVPGSNSPLHF
TRBV12-3/TRBV12-4	15	TRBJ2-1	CASSPGLYSYNEQFF
TRBV10-3	16	TRBJ1-5	CAIGGTGTVTNQPQHF
TRBV20-1	13	TRBJ1-1	CSARGQAHTEAFF
TRBV11-2	16	TRBJ2-2	CASSLASGGFTGELFF
TRBV7-3	13	TRBJ1-5	CASSLGPRQPQHF
TRBV6-1	14	TRBJ2-2	CASPRRWGTGELFF
TRBV12-3/TRBV12-4	13	TRBJ2-3	CASSLYGTDTQYF
TRBV29-1	14	TRBJ1-6	CSVPSGQGDSPLHF
TRBV7-3	15	TRBJ2-3	CASSLIYASTDTQYF
TRBV29-1	12	TRBJ2-1	CSVDRGGNEQFF
TRBV29-1	17	TRBJ2-3	CSVGRNQARGTPDTQYF
TRBV18	16	TRBJ1-1	CASSPLKSGRNTEAFF
TRBV15	17	TRBJ2-3	CATSAMRILASTDTQYF
TRBV12-3/TRBV12-4	13	TRBJ1-2	CASSPIRGYGYTF
TRBV6-1	15	TRBJ1-4	CASSEALGRIEKLFF
TRBV5-6	13	TRBJ1-5	CASSLEGFQPQHF
TRBV5-1	17	TRBJ2-6	CASSFRRASSGANVLTF
TRBV29-1	14	TRBJ2-2	CSVGRDTDTGELFF
TRBV20-1	12	TRBJ1-5	CSALSQDQPQHF
TRBV20-1	15	TRBJ1-6	CSAFPTVGANSPLHF
TRBV5-1	14	TRBJ1-1	CASSRMTENTEAFF
TRBV6-1	16	TRBJ1-2	CASSAGTGEANYGYTF
TRBV7-2	15	TRBJ1-1	CASSFQATMNTEAFF
TRBV6-1	15	TRBJ2-1	CASRPGGANYNEQFF
TRBV20-1	15	TRBJ2-1	CSARATGGPYNEQFF
TRBV20-1	14	TRBJ2-1	CSAKHSENYNEQFF
TRBV7-2	17	TRBJ1-2	CASSHIPTDLAFYGYTF
TRBV5-1	13	TRBJ1-2	CASRRDRSFGYTF
TRBV5-1	14	TRBJ1-1	CASSLGGPVTEAFF
TRBV5-1	15	TRBJ2-1	CASRLAGGPLNEQFF
TRBV19	13	TRBJ2-2	CATGPGAAGELFF
TRBV5-4	15	TRBJ2-3	CASSPGQGKTDTQYF
TRBV11-1	19	TRBJ2-3	CASSLLQRKAAQGTDTQYF